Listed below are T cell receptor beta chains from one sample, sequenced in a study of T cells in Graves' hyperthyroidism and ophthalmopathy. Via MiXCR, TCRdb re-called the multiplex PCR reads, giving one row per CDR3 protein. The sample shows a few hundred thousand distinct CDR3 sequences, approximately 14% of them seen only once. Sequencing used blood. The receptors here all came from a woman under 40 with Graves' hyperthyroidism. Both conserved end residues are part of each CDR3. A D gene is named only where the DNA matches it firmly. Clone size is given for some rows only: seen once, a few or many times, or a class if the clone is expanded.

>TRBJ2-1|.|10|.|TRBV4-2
TGTGCCAGGCTATACAATGAGCAGTTCTTC
CARLYNEQFF
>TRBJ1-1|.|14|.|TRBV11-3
TGTGCCAGCAGCTTAGGGCTGCACAACACTGAAGCTTTCTTT
CASSLGLHNTEAFF
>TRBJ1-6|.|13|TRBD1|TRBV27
TGTGCCAGCAGGGGACAGTATAATTCACCCCTCCACTTT
CASRGQYNSPLHF
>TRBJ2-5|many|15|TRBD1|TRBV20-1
TGCAGTGCTAGAGATTCTAGGACAGGACAAGAGACCCAGTACTTC
CSARDSRTGQETQYF
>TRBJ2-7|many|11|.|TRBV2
TGTGCCAGAGGCAGCTCCTACGAGCAGTACTTC
CARGSSYEQYF
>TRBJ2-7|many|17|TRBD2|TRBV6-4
TGTGCCAGCAGTGAAACCCCATTTAGCGGGCGAGCCTACGAGCAGTACTTC
CASSETPFSGRAYEQYF
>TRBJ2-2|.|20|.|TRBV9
TGTGCCAGCAGCGTAGGTGGCAGGGGGGGACTCGCGGGAGGAACCGGGGAGCTGTTTTTT
CASSVGGRGGLAGGTGELFF
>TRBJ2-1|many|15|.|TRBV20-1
TGCAGTGCTAGAGATATGACCGGACGGGACAATGAGCAGTTCTTC
CSARDMTGRDNEQFF
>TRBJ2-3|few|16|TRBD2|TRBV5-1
TGCGCCAGCGGCTTGGGACTAGCGGGAGTTCTGGATACGCAGTATTTT
CASGLGLAGVLDTQYF
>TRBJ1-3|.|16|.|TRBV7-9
TGTGCCAGCAGCCCCCCAGGTGCGGGGTCTGGAAACACCATATATTTT
CASSPPGAGSGNTIYF
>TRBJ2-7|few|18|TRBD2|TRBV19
TGTGCCAGTAGTATAGTCCCCAAGACTAGCGGGAGGGCCTCCGAGCAGTACTTC
CASSIVPKTSGRASEQYF
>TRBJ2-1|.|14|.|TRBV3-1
TGTGCCAGCAGCCTAGTAGCCGTCGACAATGAGCAGTTCTTC
CASSLVAVDNEQFF
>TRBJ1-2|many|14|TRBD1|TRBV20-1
TGCAGTGCTAGTGACAGGGTACCTAACTATGGCTACACCTTC
CSASDRVPNYGYTF
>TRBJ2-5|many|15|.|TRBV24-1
TGTGCCACCAGTGATCCCCACCCAGGGACAGAGACCCAGTACTTC
CATSDPHPGTETQYF
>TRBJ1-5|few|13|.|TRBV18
TGTGCCAGCTCACAGTCCAGGGACCAGCCCCAGCATTTT
CASSQSRDQPQHF
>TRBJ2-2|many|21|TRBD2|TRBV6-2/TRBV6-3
TGTGCCAGCAGTTACGGCGCCGGACTAGCGGGAGGGCCCCATAGGACCGGGGAGCTGTTTTTT
CASSYGAGLAGGPHRTGELFF
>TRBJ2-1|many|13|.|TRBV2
TGTGCCAGCACGGACAGGGACGGGGGGGAGCAGTTCTTC
CASTDRDGGEQFF
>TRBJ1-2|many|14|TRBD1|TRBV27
TGTGCCAGCAGTCACAGGGGGCGAAATGCTGGCTACACCTTC
CASSHRGRNAGYTF
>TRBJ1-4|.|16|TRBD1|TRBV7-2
TGTGCCAGCAGCTCTATGGGGACAGTCCATAATGAAAAACTGTTTTTT
CASSSMGTVHNEKLFF
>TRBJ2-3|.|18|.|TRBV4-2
TGTGCCAGCAGCCAAGATTTGGCGGGAAGGGCCCTCACAGATACGCAGTATTTT
CASSQDLAGRALTDTQYF
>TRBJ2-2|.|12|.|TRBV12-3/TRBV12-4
TGTGCCAGCAACGTAGGAAGCGGGGAGCTGTTTTTT
CASNVGSGELFF
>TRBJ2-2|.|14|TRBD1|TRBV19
TGTGCCAGTGCAGAGGGGGCTGGCACCGGGGAGCTGTTTTTT
CASAEGAGTGELFF
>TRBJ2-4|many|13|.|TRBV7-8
TGTGCCAGCAGCTTAGACCTTAAAAACATTCAGTACTTC
CASSLDLKNIQYF
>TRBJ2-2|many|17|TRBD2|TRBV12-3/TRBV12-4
TGTGCCAGCAGTCCACCGTCCGGGACTAGCCTAACCGGGGAGCTGTTTTTT
CASSPPSGTSLTGELFF
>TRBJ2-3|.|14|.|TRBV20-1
TGCAGTGCTAGACGAATTTCAAGCACAGATACGCAGTATTTT
CSARRISSTDTQYF
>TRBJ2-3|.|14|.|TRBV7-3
TGTGCCAGCAGTTACATGGGTTACACAGATACGCAGTATTTT
CASSYMGYTDTQYF
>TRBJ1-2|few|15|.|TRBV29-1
TGCAGCGTTGGCCATGAGGGGGTTTACGGCTATGGCTACACCTTC
CSVGHEGVYGYGYTF
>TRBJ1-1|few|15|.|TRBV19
TGTGCCACCCAGATAAAGCAAGGCAGGGTAACTGAAGCTTTCTTT
CATQIKQGRVTEAFF
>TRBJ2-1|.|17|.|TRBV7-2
TGTGCCAGCAGCTTAGTTGAGCCAGCGCCCTCCTACAATGAGCAGTTCTTC
CASSLVEPAPSYNEQFF
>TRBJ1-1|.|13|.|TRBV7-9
TGTGCCAGCAGTCTGACCGTGAACTCTGAAGCTTTCTTT
CASSLTVNSEAFF
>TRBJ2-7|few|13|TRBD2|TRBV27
TGTGCCAGCACAGCGGGAGGGCCCCACGAGCAGTACTTC
CASTAGGPHEQYF
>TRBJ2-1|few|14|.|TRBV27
TGTGCCAGCAGTTACGGGGCAGGGACTAATGAGCAGTTCTTC
CASSYGAGTNEQFF
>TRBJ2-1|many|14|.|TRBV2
TGTGCCAGCAGTGAAACGGACTACAGCAATGAGCAGTTCTTC
CASSETDYSNEQFF
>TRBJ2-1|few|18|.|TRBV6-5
TGTGCCAGCAGTTACCACATAGGCGGGACGGGATCCTACAATGAGCAGTTCTTC
CASSYHIGGTGSYNEQFF
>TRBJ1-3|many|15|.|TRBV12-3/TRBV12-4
TGTGCCAGCAGTCCCACCGGGGTTCGTGGAAACACCATATATTTT
CASSPTGVRGNTIYF
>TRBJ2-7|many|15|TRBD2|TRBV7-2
TGTGCCAGCAGGTGGGGAGGGTCGGGCTCCTACGAGCAGTACTTC
CASRWGGSGSYEQYF
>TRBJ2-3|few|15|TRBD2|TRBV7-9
TGTGCCAGCAGCCGCGGAGCGGGAGGGGCAGATACGCAGTATTTT
CASSRGAGGADTQYF
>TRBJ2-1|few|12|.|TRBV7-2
TGTGCCAGCAGCTTAAGGGCTTCGGAGCAGTTCTTC
CASSLRASEQFF
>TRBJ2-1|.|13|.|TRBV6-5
TGTGCCAGCAGTTACCCGGGGGATAATGAGCAGTTCTTC
CASSYPGDNEQFF
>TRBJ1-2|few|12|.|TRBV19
TGTGCCAGTAGTCCAAACCGCTTAGGCTACACCTTC
CASSPNRLGYTF